Listed here is a single TCR beta chain. The data derive from a study of shared clonotypes between healthy human individuals. CDR3 size: 11 residues. In germline, CDR1 is DFQATT, CDR2 SNEGSKA (reference sequence). V lost 6 bases and J 1 base, leaving 6 bases between the germline ends. Profiled with immunoSEQ multiplex PCR; TCRdb holds only in-frame clones, not every one. The repertoire holds over a million clones, with 78% as singletons. The TCR was taken from a man between 18 and 35 years old in good health. Some clones in this sample may be carry-over from other donors' samples. The source material was memory CD4+ T cells from PBMCs. Subset specified: CD45RA-negative fraction. The V call is TRBV20-1, the J call TRBJ2-5; TRBD2 is a possible D gene (6 bases). The DNA of the CDR3 is TGCAGTGCCGGGGGCCAAGAGACCCAGTACTTC. Translation gives CSAGGQETQYF.